The 13 T cell receptor beta chains below were found in one sample sequenced in a study of blood T cell repertoires in COVID-19. TCRdb's copy holds only in-frame clones and misses some; the assay was immunoSEQ multiplex PCR. This sample has tens of thousands of clones, with 70% to 90% found just once. The sequencing sample was made of peripheral blood. Receptors were obtained from a woman between 65 and 79 years old with acute or convalescent COVID-19.

This clone was seen a handful of times. The V gene is TRBV19, the J gene TRBJ2-3; 8 nucleotides agree with TRBD2. CDR1 LNHDA and CDR2 SQIVND come from the germline V gene (reference sequence). The CDR3 is 17 residues long. The V and J ends lost 4 bases and 5 bases, in that order; junction bases with no gene match: 14. CDR3 DNA: TGTGCCAGTAGTACCTCGGGGGCAGCGGGGGTCAGAGATACGCAGTATTTT. It encodes CASSTSGAAGVRDTQYF.

Details on this clone: The same CDR3 arises from other DNA sequences in this sample as well. The chain is built from TRBV5-1 and TRBJ2-2; 11 positions agree with TRBD1. V trimming: 4 bases; J trimming: 5 bases; junction bases outside the gene matches: 4. CDR1 and CDR2 from the germline V gene are SGHRS and YFSETQ. The CDR3 runs to 15 residues. The CDR3 is CASSRTGGSTGELFF. In nucleotides, the CDR3 is TGCGCCAGCAGCAGGACAGGGGGCTCAACCGGGGAGCTGTTTTTT.

The J gene is TRBJ2-2, the V gene TRBV5-4; D uncertain. The CDR3 covers 15 residues. V was shortened by 2 bases and J by 2 bases, with 10 bases between the two germline ends. Germline lookup yields CDR1 SGHNT and CDR2 YYREEE (reference sequence). CDR3 coding DNA: TGTGCCAGCAGCTTTGGCCTCCAAAACACCGGGGAGCTGTTTTTT. Protein sequence: CASSFGLQNTGELFF. Supplemented by reference TRBV5-4 and TRBJ2-2, the full variable domain reads ETGVTQSPTHLIKTRGQQVTLRCSSQSGHNTVSWYQQALGQGPQFIFQYYREEENGRGNFPPRFSGLQFPNYSSELNVNALELDDSALYLCASSFGLQNTGELFFGEGSRLTVL.

This chain connects TRBV5-1 to TRBJ1-1; 8 bases agree with TRBD1. The CDR3 is 11 amino acids. In germline, CDR1 is SGHRS, CDR2 YFSETQ. V gave up 4 bases and J gave up 14 bases; unmatched junction bases: 7. The chain's CDR3 is CASSIGQGLFF. CDR3 nucleotide sequence: TGCGCCAGCAGCATTGGACAGGGACTATTCTTT.

The chain combines TRBV28 with TRBJ2-2, with a possible D match to TRBD2 (5 bases). Trimming pared 6 bases from V and 6 bases from J, leaving 17 bases between. The CDR3 has 15 residues. Germline CDR1 reads MDHEN; CDR2 reads SYDVKM. The CDR3 coding sequence is TGTGCCAGCAGCCCCTCGGGTGCGAGGGCCGGGGAGCTGTTTTTT. Translating gives CASSPSGARAGELFF.

The chain has TRBV6-5 and TRBJ1-5, with 8 bases lining up with TRBD1. There are 14 residues in the CDR3. V was pared by 6 bases and J by 6 bases, with 7 bases of the junction left unmatched. Germline CDR1 MNHEY, CDR2 SVGAGI. CDR3 amino acids: CASRGQGGGQPQHF. CDR3 coding DNA: TGTGCCAGCAGAGGACAGGGTGGCGGTCAGCCCCAGCATTTT.

This clone appeared a single time. The chain has TRBV4-3 and TRBJ1-1; possible D gene TRBD1, 6 bases. Germline V gene data show CDR1 as LGHNA and CDR2 as YSLEER. V was trimmed by 1 base and J by 5 bases, leaving 11 bases between them. The CDR3 contains 14 residues. The DNA of the CDR3 is TGCGCCAGCAGCCAAGGTACAGGGTTGACTGAAGCTTTCTTT. As protein: CASSQGTGLTEAFF.

This clone appeared once. V and J are TRBV28 and TRBJ1-5; possibly TRBD1 for D (5 bases). Germline CDR1 MDHEN, CDR2 SYDVKM. Trimming shortened V by 6 bases and J by 0 bases, and 18 bases separated the two germline ends. The CDR3 loop spans 17 amino acids. CDR3 bases: TGTGCCAGCAGGTACGACAGAACAATTAATAGCAATCAGCCCCAGCATTTT. It translates to CASRYDRTINSNQPQHF.

This clone was counted a single time. The chain is built from TRBV7-2 and TRBJ2-5; 9 nucleotides agree with TRBD2. This CDR3 has 15 amino acids. V lost 2 bases, J lost 8 bases, and 9 bases stayed unmatched. Germline V lookup: CDR1 SGHTA, CDR2 FQGNSA. The CDR3 bases are TGTGCCAGCAGCTTATTGGCGAGCGGGAGGACCACCCAGTACTTC. It yields the protein CASSLLASGRTTQYF. The full variable domain, with the rest looked up from reference TRBV7-2 and TRBJ2-5, is GAGVSQSPSNKVTEKGKDVELRCDPISGHTALYWYRQSLGQGLEFLIYFQGNSAPDKSGLPSDRFSAERTGGSVSTLTIQRTQQEDSAVYLCASSLLASGRTTQYFGPGTRLLVL.

The V call is TRBV13, the J call TRBJ2-1; 12 positions agree with TRBD2. CDR1 PRHDT and CDR2 FYEKMQ come from the germline V gene (reference sequence). The junction had 5 bases not matched to a gene; V was cut back by 3 bases and J by 2 bases. CDR3 size: 17 residues. CDR3 amino acids: CASSFNLAGGTYNEQFF. The CDR3 DNA is TGTGCCAGCAGCTTTAACCTAGCGGGAGGGACCTACAATGAGCAGTTCTTC.

This rearrangement joins TRBV11-2 to TRBJ2-3; maybe TRBD2 (7 bases). Per the germline V gene, CDR1 is SGHAT and CDR2 is FQNNGV. The CDR3 is 16 amino acids. V lost 0 bases and J lost 2, with 12 bases in between. CDR3 residues: CASSLERGGVTDTQYF. Written as DNA, the CDR3 is TGTGCCAGCAGCTTAGAGAGGGGGGGAGTCACAGATACGCAGTATTTT.

This chain uses TRBV6-5 with TRBJ1-2, with TRBD1 matching 8 bases. This CDR3 is 14 amino acids long. Germline values: CDR1 MNHEY, CDR2 SVGAGI. The V gene end was trimmed by 0 bases and the J gene end by 4 bases; junction bases not matched to a gene: 1. Here the CDR3 reads CASSYSDRVYGYTF. DNA of the CDR3: TGTGCCAGCAGTTACTCGGACAGGGTCTATGGCTACACCTTC.

The chain recombines TRBV5-5 with TRBJ2-1; D is uncertain. V shed 4 bases and J shed 5 bases, with 10 bases lying between them. This CDR3 is 13 amino acids long. Germline loops: CDR1 SGHKS, CDR2 YYEKEE (reference sequence). In DNA, the CDR3 is TGTGCCAGCAGCCGGGTCTCGGACAATGAGCAGTTCTTC. Protein sequence: CASSRVSDNEQFF.